This T cell receptor (beta chain) originates from a study of shared clonotypes between healthy human individuals. V lost 0 bases and J lost 9; bases outside the gene matches: 5. The CDR3 covers 15 residues. The germline V gene has CDR1 SGDLS and CDR2 YYNGEE. From CD4+ cells came CD45RA+ naive and CD45RA-negative memory subsets. Using immunoSEQ multiplex PCR, the repertoire was profiled, and TCRdb retains in-frame clones only, with some absent. This repertoire shows 1.4 million to 1.5 million clones, approximately 97% found once; its top ten account for approximately 1.1%. This receptor was obtained from a man younger than 45 in good health. The specimen sequenced was naive CD4+ T cells sorted from blood. Indicated subset: CD45RA+ positively selected. The J gene is TRBJ2-1, the V gene TRBV9; TRBD2 aligns across 11 bases. In DNA, the CDR3 is TGTGCCAGCAGCGTAGGACTAGCGGGAATGGGTGAGCAGTTCTTC. This gives the protein CASSVGLAGMGEQFF. The full variable domain, rest sourced from reference TRBV9 and TRBJ2-1, is DSGVTQTPKHLITATGQRVTLRCSPRSGDLSVYWYQQSLDQGLQFLIQYYNGEERAKGNILERFSAQQFPDLHSELNLSSLELGDSALYFCASSVGLAGMGEQFFGPGTRLTVL.